This T cell receptor beta chain derives from a study of cytomegalovirus exposure and HLA in healthy donors. Whole-study findings and limits: About 180 TCR beta chains were listed as cytomegalovirus-associated. A later analysis found first-cohort TCR clusters tended to co-occur in the 95 to 150 validation repertoires.

Method: immunoSEQ multiplex PCR; TCRdb's copy keeps in-frame clones and lacks some. The top ten hold about 12% of the sample, which has approximately 230,000 clones, about 88% seen once. With respect to this clone: As yet, its antigen is unknown.

The germline V gene has CDR1 SGHNT and CDR2 YYREEE (reference sequence). Trimming took off 4 bases at V and 13 bases at J, with 22 bases between the two ends. This CDR3 has 14 amino acids. The receptor was derived from a man younger than 35 in good health and CMV-seropositive. The V and J genes are TRBV5-4 and TRBJ2-3; D unresolved. The sample comprised PBMCs. The CDR3 region is CASSQTLRDTVEYF. CDR3 sequence (DNA): TGTGCCAGCAGCCAAACTCTCCGAGACACGGTGGAGTATTTT.